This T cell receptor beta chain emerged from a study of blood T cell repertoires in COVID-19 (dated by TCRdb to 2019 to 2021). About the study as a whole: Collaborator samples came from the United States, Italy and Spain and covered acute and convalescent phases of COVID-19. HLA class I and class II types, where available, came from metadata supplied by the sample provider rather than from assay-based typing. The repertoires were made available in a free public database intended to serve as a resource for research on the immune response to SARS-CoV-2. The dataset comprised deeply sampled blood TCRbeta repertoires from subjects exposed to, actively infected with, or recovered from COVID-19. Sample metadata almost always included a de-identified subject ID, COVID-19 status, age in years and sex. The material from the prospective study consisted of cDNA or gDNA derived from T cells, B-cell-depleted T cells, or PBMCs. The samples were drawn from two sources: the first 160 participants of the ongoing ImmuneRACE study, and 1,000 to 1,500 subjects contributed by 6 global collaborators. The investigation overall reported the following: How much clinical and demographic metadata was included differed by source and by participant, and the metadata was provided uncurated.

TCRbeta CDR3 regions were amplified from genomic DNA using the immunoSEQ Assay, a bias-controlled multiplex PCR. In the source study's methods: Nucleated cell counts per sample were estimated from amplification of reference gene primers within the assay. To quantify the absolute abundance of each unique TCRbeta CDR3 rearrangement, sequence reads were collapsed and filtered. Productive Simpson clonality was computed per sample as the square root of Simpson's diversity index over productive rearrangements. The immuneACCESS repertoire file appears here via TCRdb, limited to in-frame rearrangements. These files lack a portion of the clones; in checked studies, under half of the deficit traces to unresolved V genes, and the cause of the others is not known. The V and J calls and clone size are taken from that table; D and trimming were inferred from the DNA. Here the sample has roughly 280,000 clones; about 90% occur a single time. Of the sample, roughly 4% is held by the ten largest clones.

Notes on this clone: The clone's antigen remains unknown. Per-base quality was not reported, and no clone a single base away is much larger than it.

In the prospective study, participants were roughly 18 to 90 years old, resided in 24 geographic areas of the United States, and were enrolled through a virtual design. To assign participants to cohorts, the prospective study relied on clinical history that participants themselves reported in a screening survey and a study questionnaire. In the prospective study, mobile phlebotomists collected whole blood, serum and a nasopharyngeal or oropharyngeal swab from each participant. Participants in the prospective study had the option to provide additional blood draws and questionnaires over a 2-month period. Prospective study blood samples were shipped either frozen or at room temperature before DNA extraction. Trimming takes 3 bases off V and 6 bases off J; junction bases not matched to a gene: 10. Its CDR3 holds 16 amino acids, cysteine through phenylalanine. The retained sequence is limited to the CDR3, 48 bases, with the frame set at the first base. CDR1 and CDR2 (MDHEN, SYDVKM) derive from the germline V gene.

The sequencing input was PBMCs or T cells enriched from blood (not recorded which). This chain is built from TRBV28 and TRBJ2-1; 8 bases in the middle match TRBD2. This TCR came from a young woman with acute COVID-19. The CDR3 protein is CASSLRSSGHFNEQFF. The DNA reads TGTGCCAGCAGTTTGAGGTCTAGCGGGCATTTCAATGAGCAGTTCTTC. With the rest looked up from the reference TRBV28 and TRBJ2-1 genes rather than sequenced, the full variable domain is DVKVTQSSRYLVKRTGEKVFLECVQDMDHENMFWYRQDPGLGLRLIYFSYDVKMKEKGDIPEGYSVSREKKERFSLILESASTNQTSMYLCASSLRSSGHFNEQFFGPGTRLTVL.